This record covers a single T cell receptor (beta chain). Data came from immunoSEQ multiplex PCR; TCRdb stores just in-frame clones and leaves some out. The table records tens of thousands of clones, around 94% of them present only once. The data originate from a study of T cell changes during pregnancy in multiple sclerosis. Germline V lookup: CDR1 SGHTA, CDR2 FQGNSA. Trimming stripped 4 bases from V and 5 bases from J, with 11 bases between. The CDR3 contains 13 residues. The specimen comprised peripheral blood, sampled after pregnancy. This TCR was sampled from a female donor in good health, enrolled as a control in a pregnancy study. This chain uses TRBV7-2 with TRBJ2-5; D is unresolved. CDR3 protein: CASSSYRGETQYF. The CDR3, as DNA: TGTGCCAGCAGCTCTTATAGAGGCGAGACCCAGTACTTC.